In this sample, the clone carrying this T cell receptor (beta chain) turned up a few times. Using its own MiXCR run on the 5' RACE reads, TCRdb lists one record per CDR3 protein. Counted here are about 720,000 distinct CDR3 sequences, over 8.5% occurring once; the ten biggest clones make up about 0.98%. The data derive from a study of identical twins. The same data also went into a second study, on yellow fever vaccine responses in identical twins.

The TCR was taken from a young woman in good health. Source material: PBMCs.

The CDR3 region has the DNA TGTGCCAGCAGCTTAGCTGTAGGGGTGGGGACACACTCCTACGAGCAGTACTTC. Amino acids: CASSLAVGVGTHSYEQYF. The V and J genes are TRBV7-6 and TRBJ2-7, with D perhaps matching TRBD1 (6 bases). The ends were cut back, 0 bases at V and 0 bases at J, with 18 bases in the middle. Germline assignment: CDR1 SGHVS and CDR2 FNYEAQ. The CDR3 is 18 residues long.